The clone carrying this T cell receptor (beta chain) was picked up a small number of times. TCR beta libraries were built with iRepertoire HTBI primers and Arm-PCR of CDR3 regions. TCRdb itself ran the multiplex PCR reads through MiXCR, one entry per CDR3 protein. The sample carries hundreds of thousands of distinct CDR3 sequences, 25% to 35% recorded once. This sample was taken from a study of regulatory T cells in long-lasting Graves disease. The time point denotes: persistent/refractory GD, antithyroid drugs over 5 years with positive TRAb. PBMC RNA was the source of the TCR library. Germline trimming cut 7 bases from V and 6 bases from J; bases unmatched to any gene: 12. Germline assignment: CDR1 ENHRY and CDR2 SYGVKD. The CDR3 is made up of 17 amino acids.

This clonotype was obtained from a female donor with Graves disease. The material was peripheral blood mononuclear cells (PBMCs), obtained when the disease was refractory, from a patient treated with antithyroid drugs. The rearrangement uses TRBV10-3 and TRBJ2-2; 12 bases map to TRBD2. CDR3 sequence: CAITRKSTSGSSGELFF. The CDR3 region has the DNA TGTGCCATCACCCGGAAGTCGACTAGCGGGAGTTCCGGGGAGCTGTTTTTT.